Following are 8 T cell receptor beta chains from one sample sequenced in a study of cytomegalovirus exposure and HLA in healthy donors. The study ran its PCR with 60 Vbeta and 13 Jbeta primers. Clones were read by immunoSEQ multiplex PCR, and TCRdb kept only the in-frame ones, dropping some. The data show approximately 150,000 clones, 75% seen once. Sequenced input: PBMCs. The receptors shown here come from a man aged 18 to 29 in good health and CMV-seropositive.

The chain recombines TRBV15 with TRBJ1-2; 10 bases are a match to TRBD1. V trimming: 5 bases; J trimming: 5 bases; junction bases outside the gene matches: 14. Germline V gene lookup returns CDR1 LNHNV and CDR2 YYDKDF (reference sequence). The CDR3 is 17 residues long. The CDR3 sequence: CATSSRDRGISPYGYTF. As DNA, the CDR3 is TGTGCCACCAGCTCCCGGGACAGGGGCATTAGTCCTTATGGCTACACCTTC.

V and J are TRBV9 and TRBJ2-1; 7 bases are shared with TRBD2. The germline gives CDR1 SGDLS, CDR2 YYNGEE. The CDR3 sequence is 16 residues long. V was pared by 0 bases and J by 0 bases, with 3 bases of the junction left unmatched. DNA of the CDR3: TGTGCCAGCAGCGTAGGGGGCGGGAGCTCCTACAATGAGCAGTTCTTC. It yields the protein CASSVGGGSSYNEQFF.

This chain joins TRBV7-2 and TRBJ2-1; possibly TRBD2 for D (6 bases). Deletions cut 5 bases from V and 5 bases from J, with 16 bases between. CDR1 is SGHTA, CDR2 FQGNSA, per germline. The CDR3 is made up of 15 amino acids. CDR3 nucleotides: TGTGCCAGCAGCCACCAGGGACTGCCAAACAATGAGCAGTTCTTC. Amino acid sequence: CASSHQGLPNNEQFF.

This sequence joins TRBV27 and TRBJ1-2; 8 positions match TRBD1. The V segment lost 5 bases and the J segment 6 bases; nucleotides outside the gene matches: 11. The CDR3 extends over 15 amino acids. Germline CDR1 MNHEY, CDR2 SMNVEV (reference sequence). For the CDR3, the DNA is TGTGCCAGCAGTCGACTATCCGGACAGGGCGATGGCTACACCTTC. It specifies CASSRLSGQGDGYTF.

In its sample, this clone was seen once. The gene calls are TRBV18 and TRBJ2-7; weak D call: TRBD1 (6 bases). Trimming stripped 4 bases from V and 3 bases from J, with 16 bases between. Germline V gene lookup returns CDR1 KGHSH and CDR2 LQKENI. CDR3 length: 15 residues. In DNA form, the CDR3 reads TGTGCCAGCTCACAAGGGGGACGGGGATTCTACGAGCAGTACTTC. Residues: CASSQGGRGFYEQYF.

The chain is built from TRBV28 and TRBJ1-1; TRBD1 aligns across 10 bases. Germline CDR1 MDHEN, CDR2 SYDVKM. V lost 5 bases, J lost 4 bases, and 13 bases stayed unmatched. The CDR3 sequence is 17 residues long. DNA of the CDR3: TGTGCCAGCAGTGCCTGGCCCCGGGACAGGGGCGGCACTGAAGCTTTCTTT. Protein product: CASSAWPRDRGGTEAFF.

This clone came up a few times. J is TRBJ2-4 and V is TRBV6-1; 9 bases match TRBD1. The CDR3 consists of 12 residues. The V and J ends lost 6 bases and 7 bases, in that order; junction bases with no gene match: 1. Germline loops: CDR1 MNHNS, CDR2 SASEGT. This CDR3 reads CASRGTGNIQYF. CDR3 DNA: TGTGCCAGCAGGGGGACAGGGAACATTCAGTACTTC.

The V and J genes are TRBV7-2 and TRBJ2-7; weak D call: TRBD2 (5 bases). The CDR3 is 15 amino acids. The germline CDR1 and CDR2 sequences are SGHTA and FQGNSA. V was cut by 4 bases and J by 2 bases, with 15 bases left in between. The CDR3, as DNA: TGTGCCAGCAGCTCTCACGGGCTAGCAGCCTACGAGCAGTACTTC. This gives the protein CASSSHGLAAYEQYF.